The 26 T cell receptor beta chains presented below share a single source sample, sequenced in a study of post-analysis software for immune sequencing data. No antigen is known for these receptors. The library was made from cDNA and included unique molecular identifiers. One entry per CDR3 protein results from TCRdb running MiXCR on the PCR reads. The table includes roughly 400,000 distinct CDR3 sequences, 39% detected once. Findings of the study overall: Compared with controls, patients had more of 4 to 6 TRBV segments, including TRBV5-6, TRBV5-1 and TRBV20-1.

Sequencing input: blood. These TCRs come from a girl aged 2-9 years with multiple sclerosis.

This rearrangement joins TRBV7-9 to TRBJ1-1; D not certain. CDR3 size: 13 residues. V lost 3 bases, J lost 1 base, and 6 bases lay in between. CDR1 and CDR2 from the germline V gene are SEHNR and FQNEAQ (reference sequence). The CDR3 is CASSFQANTEAFF. The CDR3 region has the DNA TGTGCCAGCAGCTTTCAGGCGAACACTGAAGCTTTCTTT.

The chain has TRBV5-1 and TRBJ1-1, with D perhaps TRBD1 (5 bases). V lost 0 bases and J 1 base, leaving 7 bases between the germline ends. Germline lookup yields CDR1 SGHRS and CDR2 YFSETQ. This CDR3 contains 14 residues. CDR3 amino acids: CASSLERGNTEAFF. The CDR3 DNA follows: TGCGCCAGCAGCTTGGAAAGGGGGAACACTGAAGCTTTCTTT.

The V and J genes are TRBV20-1 and TRBJ2-1; D uncertain. Germline V CDR1 and CDR2: DFQATT, SNEGSKA (reference sequence). The CDR3 contains 13 residues. The ends were cut back, 4 bases at V and 0 bases at J, with 7 bases in the middle. The CDR3 DNA reads TGCAGTGCTATGAAGAGCTCCTACAATGAGCAGTTCTTC. Encoded protein: CSAMKSSYNEQFF.

The genes are TRBV20-1 and TRBJ2-1; D is unclear. The DNA end is a closer match to TRBJ2-7, so the J assignment may be wrong. The CDR3 sequence is 17 residues long. Germline assignment: CDR1 DFQATT and CDR2 SNEGSKA (reference sequence). The CDR3 loop is CSARDLGGFSSYNEQYF. The CDR3 nucleotides read TGCAGTGCTAGAGATCTTGGCGGATTTAGCTCCTACAATGAGCAGTACTTC.

This clonotype was seen a few times. The chain combines TRBV28 with TRBJ2-7, with a possible D match to TRBD1 (6 bases). The CDR3 extends over 14 amino acids. The V gene lost 7 bases and the J gene lost 3 bases, with 16 bases spanning the gap. Germline V gene data show CDR1 as MDHEN and CDR2 as SYDVKM. The CDR3, as DNA: TGTGCCAGCACCCAGGGGTCGCACCACTACGAGCAGTACTTC. Its translation is CASTQGSHHYEQYF.

The chain carries TRBV20-1 and TRBJ2-5; unclear D gene. V lost 3 bases, J lost 1 base, and 6 bases lay in between. The germline CDR1 and CDR2 sequences are DFQATT and SNEGSKA (reference sequence). The CDR3 covers 12 residues. The CDR3 sequence is CSARRAQETQYF. CDR3 in DNA: TGCAGTGCTAGGCGAGCCCAAGAGACCCAGTACTTC.

The chain uses TRBV6-2 or TRBV6-3 and TRBJ2-7, with D perhaps TRBD1 or TRBD2 (5 bases each). CDR1 and CDR2 (germline): MNHEY, SVGEGT. The CDR3 runs 15 residues. V shed 0 bases and J shed 0 bases, with 9 bases lying between them. CDR3 in amino acids: CASSYSSGTSYEQYF. In DNA form, the CDR3 reads TGTGCCAGCAGTTACTCGTCCGGGACCTCCTACGAGCAGTACTTC.

This clonotype was found a few times. The V and J genes are TRBV29-1 and TRBJ2-1; D may be TRBD1 (6 bases). Between the trimmed V and J ends, which lost 4 bases and 3 bases, there was a span of 10 bases. Germline V gives CDR1 SQVTM, CDR2 ANQGSEA. The CDR3 loop spans 13 amino acids. The CDR3 is CSVATGNYNEQFF. DNA of the CDR3: TGCAGCGTTGCTACAGGGAACTACAATGAGCAGTTCTTC.

V gene TRBV29-1 combines with J gene TRBJ1-1, with D possibly being TRBD1 (6 bases). Trimming removed 5 bases at V and 2 bases at J, with 24 bases between. Germline V gene lookup returns CDR1 SQVTM and CDR2 ANQGSEA. CDR3 length equals 17 residues. CDR3 protein: CSVSTIGGPGPNTEAFF. The CDR3 nucleotides are TGCAGCGTTAGCACGATCGGGGGGCCGGGTCCCAACACTGAAGCTTTCTTT.

There are a few counts of this clonotype. The CDR3 region is CASSLFGTGDIMNTEAFF. CDR3 DNA sequence: TGCGCCAGCAGCTTGTTCGGGACAGGGGACATCATGAACACTGAAGCTTTCTTT. The chain recombines TRBV5-1 with TRBJ1-1; 10 bases match TRBD1. CDR1 is SGHRS and CDR2 is YFSETQ in the germline V gene. This CDR3 has 18 residues. Trimming took 1 base from V and 0 from J; bases not matched to a gene: 9.

This clonotype was seen more than once but under ten times. The rearrangement links TRBV28 to TRBJ2-7, with a possible D match to TRBD1 (6 bases). Germline V lookup: CDR1 MDHEN, CDR2 SYDVKM. V shed 2 bases and J shed 1 base, with 12 bases lying between them. CDR3 length equals 15 residues. The CDR3 sequence: CASSLPGTKSYEQYF. The DNA of the CDR3 is TGTGCCAGCAGTTTACCCGGGACAAAGTCCTACGAGCAGTACTTC.

This clonotype has just a few counts. This chain connects TRBV6-5 to TRBJ2-3; 10 nucleotides agree with TRBD1. Germline CDR1 is MNHEY and CDR2 is SVGAGI. CDR3 length: 15 residues. Trimming removed 2 bases from V and 1 base from J; junction bases left unmatched: 0. The CDR3 is CASSYGTGGTDTQYF. The CDR3 nucleotides are TGTGCCAGCAGTTACGGGACAGGGGGCACAGATACGCAGTATTTT.

This clonotype showed up just a few times. J is TRBJ2-7 and V is TRBV29-1; D is uncertain. CDR1 is SQVTM, CDR2 ANQGSEA, per germline. The CDR3 runs 14 residues. The V and J ends lost 7 bases and 2 bases respectively, with 18 bases between them. CDR3 residues: CSAASSGPTYEQYF. CDR3 nucleotides: TGCAGCGCGGCAAGTTCCGGGCCGACCTACGAGCAGTACTTC.

This clonotype was seen a few times. The V gene is TRBV24-1, the J gene TRBJ2-3; D perhaps matches TRBD1 (5 bases). The CDR3 has 14 residues. CDR1 KGHDR and CDR2 SFDVKD come from the germline V gene. V was pared by 6 bases and J by 2 bases, with 11 bases between. The CDR3 DNA reads TGTGCCACCAGTCAGGACACCGACACAGATACGCAGTATTTT. It translates to CATSQDTDTDTQYF.

This clonotype has just a few counts. The DNA for the CDR3 is TGCAATCACGAGCGGAACCTTTACAATGAGCAGTTCTTC. Its protein product is CNHERNLYNEQFF. The chain uses TRBV29-1 and TRBJ2-1; possibly TRBD2 for D (5 bases). The CDR3 is made up of 13 amino acids. Germline CDR1 is SQVTM and CDR2 is ANQGSEA.

The chain has TRBV5-1 and TRBJ2-1; D tentatively reads TRBD1 or TRBD2 (7 bases each). Looked up from germline, CDR1 is SGHRS and CDR2 is YFSETQ. V lost 4 bases and J 12 bases, leaving 17 bases between the germline ends. CDR3 length: 13 residues. As DNA, the CDR3 is TGCGCCAGCAGCCCCTGGCAGGGGGGGGCGCAGTTCTTC. Translation: CASSPWQGGAQFF.

In nucleotides, the CDR3 is TGCAGTGTAGGGGGGGACGTAGGGCAGCCCCAGCATTTT. Translating gives CSVGGDVGQPQHF. The rearrangement links TRBV20-1 to TRBJ1-5, with D maybe TRBD1 (6 bases). CDR1 DFQATT and CDR2 SNEGSKA come from the germline V gene (reference sequence). Trimming left V 7 bases short and J 7 bases short, with 17 bases between. The CDR3 is 13 residues long.

The J gene is TRBJ2-5, the V gene TRBV6-5; 7 bases align to TRBD2. The CDR3 runs 14 residues. V lost 6 bases and J lost 4; bases outside the gene matches: 8. CDR1 is MNHEY and CDR2 is SVGAGI in the germline V gene. The CDR3 DNA sequence: TGTGCCAGCAGGTTACTGGCGGGGGTAGAGACCCAGTACTTC. Amino acid sequence: CASRLLAGVETQYF.

The chain carries TRBV4-2 and TRBJ2-7; maybe TRBD2 (5 bases). Germline V gene lookup returns CDR1 LGHNA and CDR2 YNFKEQ. This CDR3 region has 14 residues. V gave up 1 base and J gave up 4 bases, with 11 bases separating them. The CDR3 bases are TGTGCCAGCAGCCAAGGCGGGCCCTTTTACGAGCAGTACTTC. Translated: CASSQGGPFYEQYF.

The chain recombines TRBV7-2 with TRBJ1-2; 8 nucleotides match TRBD1. V trimming: 4 bases; J trimming: 3 bases; junction bases outside the gene matches: 4. The CDR3 loop spans 14 amino acids. Germline V gives CDR1 SGHTA, CDR2 FQGNSA. CDR3 residues: CASSSARGHYGYTF. The CDR3 nucleotides are TGTGCCAGCAGCTCAGCCAGGGGGCACTATGGCTACACCTTC.

This clonotype was observed many times. The rearrangement uses TRBV5-5 and TRBJ2-5; a possible D gene is TRBD2 (6 bases). Trimming left V 0 bases short and J 3 bases short, with 6 bases between. Germline loops: CDR1 SGHKS, CDR2 YYEKEE (reference sequence). This CDR3 region has 13 residues. The CDR3 region has the DNA TGTGCCAGCAGCTTGGGCGGGAAAGAGACCCAGTACTTC. Translated, it gives CASSLGGKETQYF. Drawing the rest from reference TRBV5-5 and TRBJ2-5, the complete variable domain is DAGVTQSPTHLIKTRGQQVTLRCSPISGHKSVSWYQQVLGQGPQFIFQYYEKEERGRGNFPDRFSARQFPNYSSELNVNALLLGDSALYLCASSLGGKETQYFGPGTRLLVL.

The rearrangement links TRBV5-6 to TRBJ2-3; possibly TRBD1 or TRBD2 for D (6 bases each). Trimming pared 0 bases from V and 4 bases from J, leaving 12 bases between. CDR3 length equals 15 residues. The V gene's germline CDR1 is SGHDT and CDR2 YYEEEE. The CDR3 nucleotides are TGTGCCAGCAGCTTGGGGGTAAGGGGGGCAGATACGCAGTATTTT. The encoded protein is CASSLGVRGADTQYF. Looking up the rest from reference TRBV5-6 and TRBJ2-3 gives the full variable domain: DAGVTQSPTHLIKTRGQQVTLRCSPKSGHDTVSWYQQALGQGPQFIFQYYEEEERQRGNFPDRFSGHQFPNYSSELNVNALLLGDSALYLCASSLGVRGADTQYFGPGTRLTVL.

This clonotype was counted only a few times. V usage is TRBV6-5 and J usage is TRBJ2-7; 15 bases are shared with TRBD2. Germline V gene data show CDR1 as MNHEY and CDR2 as SVGAGI. The CDR3 runs 15 residues. V lost 6 bases to trimming and J lost 8 bases; unmatched junction nucleotides: 8. CDR3 protein: CASSRAGTSGRKQYF. CDR3 sequence (DNA): TGTGCCAGCAGCCGGGCCGGGACTAGCGGGAGGAAGCAGTACTTC.

This chain uses TRBV28 with TRBJ2-1; the match to TRBD2 covers 10 bases. Germline V gene sequence: CDR1 MDHEN, CDR2 SYDVKM. V dropped 6 bases and J dropped 2; count of bases not matched to a gene: 7. The CDR3 length is 16 residues. The CDR3 sequence: CASRSTSGVTYNEQFF. Here the CDR3 DNA reads TGTGCCAGCAGGTCAACTAGCGGGGTAACCTACAATGAGCAGTTCTTC.

The chain is built from TRBV4-3 and TRBJ1-4; no clear D. Germline V gives CDR1 LGHNA, CDR2 YSLEER. The CDR3 spans 16 residues. V was pared by 0 bases and J by 7 bases, with 15 bases between. CDR3 coding DNA: TGCGCCAGCAGCCAAGATACCCAGGTTACCACTGAAAAACTGTTTTTT. Its translation: CASSQDTQVTTEKLFF.

This clonotype was found a few times. V and J are TRBV6-2 or TRBV6-3 and TRBJ2-1, with 12 nucleotides matching TRBD2. CDR1 is MNHEY, CDR2 SVGEGT, per germline. Trimming removed 4 bases from V and 6 bases from J; junction bases left unmatched: 10. This CDR3 contains 17 residues. The DNA of the CDR3 is TGTGCCAGCAGTTCCCGTCCTAGCGGGGGGGCCGGCAATGAGCAGTTCTTC. Translated: CASSSRPSGGAGNEQFF.